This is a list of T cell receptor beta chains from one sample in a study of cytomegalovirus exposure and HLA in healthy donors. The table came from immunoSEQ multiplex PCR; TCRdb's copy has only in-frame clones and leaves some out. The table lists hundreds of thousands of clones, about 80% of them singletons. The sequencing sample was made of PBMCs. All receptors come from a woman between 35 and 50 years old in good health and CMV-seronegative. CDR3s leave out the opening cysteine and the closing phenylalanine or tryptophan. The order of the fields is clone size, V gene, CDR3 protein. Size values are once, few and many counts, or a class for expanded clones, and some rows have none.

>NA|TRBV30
AWIRQGQGYT
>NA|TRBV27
ASSFAASNEQY
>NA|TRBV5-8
ASSLFSGRSYEQY
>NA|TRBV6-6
ASSPNPLDNAGAF
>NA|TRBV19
ASSIQKGDQPQH
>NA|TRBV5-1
ASSSSTGPEDIQY
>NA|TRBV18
ASSPLDGSSGNTIY
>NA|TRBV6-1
ASSEGSTGLFVYGYT
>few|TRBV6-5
ASRHSGELF
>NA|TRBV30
ALGGGGEGGETQY
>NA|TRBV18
ASPGVREAF
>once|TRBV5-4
ASSLGGTNYGYT
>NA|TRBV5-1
ASSLNSETRTEAF
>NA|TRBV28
ASTFGTGISYEQY
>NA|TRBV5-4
ASTLRSISYNEQF
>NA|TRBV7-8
ASTLQLLGGTEAF
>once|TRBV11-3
ASSLGACNQPQH
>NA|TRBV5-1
ASSGRDRGEGREKLF
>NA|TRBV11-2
ASSFRGGSVDTQY
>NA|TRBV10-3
AISEGPGQFGQPQH
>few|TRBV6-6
ASTRGTTPYGYT
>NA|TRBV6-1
ASSEGQGRASYEQY
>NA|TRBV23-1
ASTRQGAMNTEAF
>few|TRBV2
ASQGNTIY
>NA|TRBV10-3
AISDFGVAGELF
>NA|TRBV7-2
ASSQDRASTGELF
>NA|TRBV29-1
SVLRGSTEAF
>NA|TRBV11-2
ASSLGTGTDTQY
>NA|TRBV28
ASSFYPGRGIDQPQH
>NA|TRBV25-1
ARTPPNTGELF
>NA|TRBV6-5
ASKGGWEQY
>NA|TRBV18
ASSPPAGGQETQY
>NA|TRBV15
ATSRGNGAYEQY
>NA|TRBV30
AWNGQGGETQY
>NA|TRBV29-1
SVERTGGWDTQY
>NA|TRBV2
ASSVEAVAKNIQY
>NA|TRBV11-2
ASSSSGTGYTEAF
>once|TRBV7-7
ASSPNRNQETQY
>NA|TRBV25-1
ASRKTGQLSTEAF
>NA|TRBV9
ASSIRPSYEQY
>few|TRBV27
ASGKGGVAYGYT
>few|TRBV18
ASSRPTGLSGNTIY
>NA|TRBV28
ASSFPARETQY
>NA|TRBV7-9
SSSGQGAGELF
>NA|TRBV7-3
ASSLGGYTDTQY
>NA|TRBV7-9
ASSPYGTGPYGYT
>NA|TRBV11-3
ASSPQAVSTDTQY
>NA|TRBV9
ASSVEAGAGLGGYTEAF
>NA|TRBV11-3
ASSSGVSPGDTQY
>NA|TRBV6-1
ASSVVGGVGTEY
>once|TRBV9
ASSAQGQNYGYT
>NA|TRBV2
ASSVIWGRTEAF
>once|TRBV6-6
ASRALAGGPVDTQY